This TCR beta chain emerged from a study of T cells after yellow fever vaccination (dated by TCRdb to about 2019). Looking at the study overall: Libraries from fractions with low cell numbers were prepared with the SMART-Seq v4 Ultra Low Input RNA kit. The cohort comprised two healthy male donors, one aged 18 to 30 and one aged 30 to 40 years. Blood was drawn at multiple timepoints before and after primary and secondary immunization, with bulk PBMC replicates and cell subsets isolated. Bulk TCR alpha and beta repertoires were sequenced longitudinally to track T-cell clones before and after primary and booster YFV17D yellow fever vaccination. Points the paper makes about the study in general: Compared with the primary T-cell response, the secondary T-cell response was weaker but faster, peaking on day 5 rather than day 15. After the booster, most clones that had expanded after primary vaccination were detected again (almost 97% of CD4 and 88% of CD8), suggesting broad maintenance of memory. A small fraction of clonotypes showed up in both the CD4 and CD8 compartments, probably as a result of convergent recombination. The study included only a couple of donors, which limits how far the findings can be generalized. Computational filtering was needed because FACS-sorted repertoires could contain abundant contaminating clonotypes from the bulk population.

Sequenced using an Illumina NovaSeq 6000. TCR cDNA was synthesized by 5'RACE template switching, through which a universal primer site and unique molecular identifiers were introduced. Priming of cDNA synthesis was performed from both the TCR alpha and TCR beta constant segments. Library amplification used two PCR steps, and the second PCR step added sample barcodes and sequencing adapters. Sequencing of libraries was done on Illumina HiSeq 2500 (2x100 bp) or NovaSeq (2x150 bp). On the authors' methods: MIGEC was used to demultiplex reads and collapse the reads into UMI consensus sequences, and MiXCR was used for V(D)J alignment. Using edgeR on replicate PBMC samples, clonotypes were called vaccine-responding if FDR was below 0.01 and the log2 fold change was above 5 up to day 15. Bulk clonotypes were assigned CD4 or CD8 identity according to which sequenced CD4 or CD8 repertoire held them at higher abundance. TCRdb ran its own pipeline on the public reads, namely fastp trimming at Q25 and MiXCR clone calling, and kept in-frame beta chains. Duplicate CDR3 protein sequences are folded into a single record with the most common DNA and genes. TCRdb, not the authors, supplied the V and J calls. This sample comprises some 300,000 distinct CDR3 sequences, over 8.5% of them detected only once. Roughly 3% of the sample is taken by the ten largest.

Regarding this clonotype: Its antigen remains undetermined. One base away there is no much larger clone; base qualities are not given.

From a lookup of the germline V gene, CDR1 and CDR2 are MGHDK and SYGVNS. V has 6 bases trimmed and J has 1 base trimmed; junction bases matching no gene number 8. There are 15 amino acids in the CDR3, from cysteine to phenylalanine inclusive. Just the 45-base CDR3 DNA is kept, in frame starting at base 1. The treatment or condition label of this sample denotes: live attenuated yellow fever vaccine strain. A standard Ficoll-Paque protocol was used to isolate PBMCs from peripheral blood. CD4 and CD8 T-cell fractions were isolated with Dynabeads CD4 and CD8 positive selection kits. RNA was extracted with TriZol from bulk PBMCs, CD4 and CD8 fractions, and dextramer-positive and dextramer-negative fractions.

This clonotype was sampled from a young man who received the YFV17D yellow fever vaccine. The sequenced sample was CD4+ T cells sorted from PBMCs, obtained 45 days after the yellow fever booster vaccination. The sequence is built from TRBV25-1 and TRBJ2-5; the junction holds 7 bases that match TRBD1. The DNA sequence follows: TGTGCCAGCAGCGGCCCACAGGGGATCCAAGAGACCCAGTACTTC. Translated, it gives CASSGPQGIQETQYF.